The 26 T cell receptor beta chains presented below share a single source sample, sequenced in a study of OX40 agonist ivuxolimab in advanced cancers. Here immunoSEQ multiplex PCR was the method, and the copy in TCRdb shows in-frame clones only, minus some. Of about 90,000 clones detected, roughly 93% appear once; the ten largest clones hold about 0.35%. The sample consisted of CD4+ or CD8+ T cells sorted from blood, taken in a trial of the OX40 agonist ivuxolimab. The receptors here all came from an adult with an advanced solid tumor such as melanoma, head and neck, liver or kidney cancer.

The chain employs TRBV5-1 and TRBJ2-1; possible D gene TRBD1, 8 bases. This CDR3 is built from 15 residues. CDR1 SGHRS and CDR2 YFSETQ come from the germline V gene. Trimming took off 4 bases at V and 7 bases at J, with 18 bases between the two ends. CDR3 sequence reads: CASSAAGQATNEQFF. CDR3 in DNA: TGCGCCAGCAGCGCAGCGGGACAGGCGACAAATGAGCAGTTCTTC.

The chain couples TRBV5-6 to TRBJ1-1; tentative D call: TRBD1 (5 bases). The germline V and J ends were trimmed by 3 bases and 1 base, with 22 bases remaining between them. The CDR3 consists of 18 residues. Germline loops: CDR1 SGHDT, CDR2 YYEEEE. The CDR3 loop is CASSSTGSRVYGNTEAFF. CDR3 coding DNA: TGTGCCAGCAGCTCTACGGGTTCCAGGGTGTACGGGAACACTGAAGCTTTCTTT. The entire variable domain, with the rest obtained from reference TRBV5-6 and TRBJ1-1, is as follows: DAGVTQSPTHLIKTRGQQVTLRCSPKSGHDTVSWYQQALGQGPQFIFQYYEEEERQRGNFPDRFSGHQFPNYSSELNVNALLLGDSALYLCASSSTGSRVYGNTEAFFGQGTRLTVV.

This chain uses TRBV5-4 with TRBJ2-1; D not certain. Germline lookup yields CDR1 SGHNT and CDR2 YYREEE (reference sequence). Trimming took 5 bases from V and 2 from J, leaving 17 bases between them. The CDR3 has 16 amino acids. The CDR3 spells CASSPGRSRTYNEQFF. In nucleotides, the CDR3 is TGTGCCAGCAGTCCCGGCCGGTCCCGTACCTACAATGAGCAGTTCTTC.

The chain recombines TRBV6-5 with TRBJ2-1, with 10 bases lining up with TRBD1. This CDR3 spans 15 amino acids. Trimming at V came to 2 bases and at J to 6 bases, leaving 4 bases not matched to a gene. Germline CDR1 reads MNHEY; CDR2 reads SVGAGI. The CDR3 loop reads CASSYRGQGRNEQFF. CDR3 DNA: TGTGCCAGCAGTTACCGGGGACAGGGGCGCAATGAGCAGTTCTTC.

The chain uses TRBV5-5 and TRBJ2-3, with D perhaps given as TRBD1 or TRBD2 (5 bases each). CDR3 length equals 15 residues. Germline V CDR1 and CDR2: SGHKS, YYEKEE (reference sequence). Trimming removed 3 bases at V and 6 bases at J, with 17 bases between. The CDR3 reads CASSWGSGLSDTQYF. CDR3 sequence (DNA): TGTGCCAGCAGCTGGGGGTCGGGCCTCTCCGATACGCAGTATTTT.

This chain connects TRBV7-2 to TRBJ2-7; possible D gene TRBD1, 6 bases. The CDR3 is 15 amino acids. V lost 5 bases to trimming and J lost 0 bases, with 14 bases between them. The germline CDR1 and CDR2 sequences are SGHTA and FQGNSA. The chain's CDR3 is CASSVTTGLSYEQYF. For the CDR3, the DNA is TGTGCCAGCAGCGTCACTACAGGGCTCTCCTACGAGCAGTACTTC.

The CDR3 reads CASSYNLLEAEAFF. CDR3 sequence (DNA): TGTGCCAGCAGTTATAACCTTTTGGAGGCTGAAGCTTTCTTT. The rearrangement uses TRBV6-5 and TRBJ1-1; no reliable D call. The CDR3 is made up of 14 amino acids. Trimming stripped 3 bases from V and 6 bases from J, with 14 bases between. Germline CDR1 is MNHEY and CDR2 is SVGAGI.

The rearrangement links TRBV23-1 to TRBJ2-7; D remains unclear. TRBV23-1 is an ORF, with its function uncertain. Trimming left V 4 bases short and J 6 bases short, with 19 bases between. The CDR3 sequence is 15 residues long. CDR3 sequence (DNA): TGCGCCAGCAGTCTTTTTCGCAACAAGTCATGCGAGCAGTACTTC. This sequence encodes CASSLFRNKSCEQYF.

The chain combines TRBV28 with TRBJ1-5; 10 nucleotides align to TRBD1. V shed 5 bases and J 6 bases; nucleotides not matched to a gene: 10. Germline CDR1 reads MDHEN; CDR2 reads SYDVKM. The CDR3 totals 16 residues. The CDR3 DNA sequence: TGTGCCAGCAGTACGCCGCGACAGGGGGCAGGTCAGCCCCAGCATTTT. This codes for CASSTPRQGAGQPQHF.

This sequence joins TRBV28 and TRBJ1-5; 9 positions agree with TRBD1. This CDR3 has 15 residues. CDR1 is MDHEN, CDR2 SYDVKM, per germline. Germline trimming cut 3 bases from V and 9 bases from J; bases unmatched to any gene: 9. The CDR3 coding sequence is TGTGCCAGCAGTTTCGTAGGGACAGGGTGGCCGCCCCAGCATTTT. It is translated as CASSFVGTGWPPQHF.

The chain couples TRBV7-8 to TRBJ2-5, with 9 bases fitting TRBD1. CDR1 and CDR2 (germline): SGHVS, FQNEAQ. V lost 3 bases and J lost 2; bases outside the gene matches: 1. This CDR3 region has 14 residues. The CDR3 region has the DNA TGTGCCAGCAGCTTGGGACAGGGACAAGAGACCCAGTACTTC. Encoded protein: CASSLGQGQETQYF.

The CDR3 protein is CASVPREGFGGELFF. CDR3 coding DNA: TGTGCCAGCGTCCCCAGGGAAGGTTTCGGCGGGGAGCTGTTTTTT. This chain links TRBV5-5 with TRBJ2-2; weak D call: TRBD1 (5 bases). The ends were cut back, 7 bases at V and 7 bases at J, with 20 bases in the middle. The CDR3 consists of 15 residues. The germline V gene has CDR1 SGHKS and CDR2 YYEKEE (reference sequence).

V is TRBV2 and J is TRBJ2-5, with D possibly TRBD1 on 6 matching bases. The CDR3 length is 15 residues. The V gene lost 7 bases and the J gene lost 0 bases, with 15 bases spanning the gap. The germline V gene encodes CDR1 SNHLY and CDR2 FYNNEI. CDR3 bases: TGTGCCAGCACTAAGGACAGAAGGTACCAAGAGACCCAGTACTTC. Its translation: CASTKDRRYQETQYF. The full variable domain, with the rest looked up from reference TRBV2 and TRBJ2-5, is EPEVTQTPSHQVTQMGQEVILRCVPISNHLYFYWYRQILGQKVEFLVSFYNNEISEKSEIFDDQFSVERPDGSNFTLKIRSTKLEDSAMYFCASTKDRRYQETQYFGPGTRLLVL.

The table lists this clone with a count of one. This chain joins TRBV19 and TRBJ2-6; D unclear. The CDR3 covers 16 residues. Germline V gene lookup returns CDR1 LNHDA and CDR2 SQIVND (reference sequence). Trimming stripped 4 bases from V and 3 bases from J, with 13 bases between. CDR3 nucleotide sequence: TGTGCCAGTAGTAGGGGAATACGCGGTGGGGCCAACGTCCTGACTTTC. It yields the protein CASSRGIRGGANVLTF. Filled out from reference TRBV19 and TRBJ2-6, the complete variable domain reads DGGITQSPKYLFRKEGQNVTLSCEQNLNHDAMYWYRQDPGQGLRLIYYSQIVNDFQKGDIAEGYSVSREKKESFPLTVTSAQKNPTAFYLCASSRGIRGGANVLTFGAGSRLTVL.

The J gene is TRBJ2-1, the V gene TRBV7-9, with TRBD1 identical over 7 bases. V shed 4 bases and J 1 base; nucleotides not matched to a gene: 4. CDR1 is SEHNR and CDR2 is FQNEAQ in the germline V gene (reference sequence). The CDR3 is 15 amino acids. The CDR3 DNA reads TGTGCCAGCAGCTCAACAGGGGTTTCCTACAATGAGCAGTTCTTC. As protein: CASSSTGVSYNEQFF. Full variable domain (rest looked up from reference TRBV7-9 and TRBJ2-1): DTGVSQNPRHKITKRGQNVTFRCDPISEHNRLYWYRQTLGQGPEFLTYFQNEAQLEKSRLLSDRFSAERPKGSFSTLEIQRTEQGDSAMYLCASSSTGVSYNEQFFGPGTRLTVL.

This sequence joins TRBV6-5 and TRBJ1-4; tentatively, D is TRBD1 (5 bases). The V end lost 6 bases, the J end lost 1 base, and 12 bases lay between the germline ends. This CDR3 region has 15 residues. Germline V gives CDR1 MNHEY, CDR2 SVGAGI. The CDR3 coding sequence is TGTGCCAGCAGAAGGGGAGGCCTAACTAATGAAAAACTGTTTTTT. Amino acids: CASRRGGLTNEKLFF.

The chain is built from TRBV27 and TRBJ1-1, with 7 positions matching TRBD1. CDR3 size: 17 residues. Germline V gene data show CDR1 as MNHEY and CDR2 as SMNVEV (reference sequence). V trimming: 6 bases; J trimming: 1 base; junction bases outside the gene matches: 14. The DNA of the CDR3 is TGTGCCAGCAGAGCAACCCGGGACAGACTAGGGAACACTGAAGCTTTCTTT. It codes for CASRATRDRLGNTEAFF.

The rearrangement links TRBV4-2 to TRBJ2-1; 13 bases fit TRBD2. V dropped 4 bases and J dropped 3; count of bases not matched to a gene: 9. Germline CDR1 reads LGHNA; CDR2 reads YNFKEQ. CDR3 length: 18 amino acids. The CDR3 DNA sequence: TGTGCCAGCAGCCCCAGGGAACTAGCGGGAGGGAACTACAATGAGCAGTTCTTC. As protein: CASSPRELAGGNYNEQFF.

This rearrangement joins TRBV19 to TRBJ1-5, with 7 positions matching TRBD1. The CDR3 totals 15 residues. J lost 1 base, V lost 5 bases, and 5 bases had no gene match. Germline V gene data show CDR1 as LNHDA and CDR2 as SQIVND (reference sequence). The CDR3 region is CASSARDSSNQPQHF. In DNA form, the CDR3 reads TGTGCCAGTAGTGCCCGGGACAGCAGCAATCAGCCCCAGCATTTT.

CDR3 bases: TGTGCCAGCAGTTTAAATGCTGGAAACACCATATATTTT. It is translated as CASSLNAGNTIYF. The chain is built from TRBV27 and TRBJ1-3; D remains ambiguous. This CDR3 region has 13 residues. Trimming pared 2 bases from V and 2 bases from J, leaving 4 bases between. CDR1 is MNHEY, CDR2 SMNVEV, per germline (reference sequence).

V is TRBV5-6 and J is TRBJ1-5, with 7 nucleotides matching TRBD1. The CDR3 is 16 residues long. Germline V gene sequence: CDR1 SGHDT, CDR2 YYEEEE. Trimming removed 0 bases from V and 6 bases from J; junction bases left unmatched: 9. The CDR3, as DNA: TGTGCCAGCAGCTTGGGGGCAGGGGGGATTAGTCAGCCCCAGCATTTT. Translated, it gives CASSLGAGGISQPQHF.

The chain is built from TRBV20-1 and TRBJ1-2; D gene uncertain. CDR3 length: 10 residues. The V and J ends lost 3 bases and 14 bases respectively, with 13 bases between them. Germline assignment: CDR1 DFQATT and CDR2 SNEGSKA (reference sequence). The CDR3 sequence is CSASGESGTF. DNA for the CDR3: TGCAGTGCTAGCGGGGAGTCGGGAACCTTC.

The chain has TRBV5-1 and TRBJ2-7; perhaps D is TRBD1 or TRBD2 (5 bases each). The CDR3 is 14 residues long. The V gene lost 5 bases and the J gene lost 2 bases, with 14 bases spanning the gap. Germline V CDR1 and CDR2: SGHRS, YFSETQ. CDR3 protein: CASRSRPGPYEQYF. The CDR3 DNA follows: TGCGCCAGCAGATCGCGGCCGGGGCCCTACGAGCAGTACTTC.

V usage is TRBV23-1 and J usage is TRBJ1-4; a weak D match, TRBD1 (6 bases). TRBV23-1 has ORF status, its function being uncertain. The V and J ends lost 2 bases and 0 bases respectively, with 19 bases between them. This CDR3 comprises 19 residues. The CDR3 here is CASSQPVMTGNPTNEKLFF. The CDR3 DNA is TGCGCCAGCAGTCAACCTGTAATGACAGGCAATCCAACTAATGAAAAACTGTTTTTT.

The rearrangement uses TRBV7-9 and TRBJ2-2; 9 nucleotides agree with TRBD1. CDR3 length equals 17 residues. Germline assignment: CDR1 SEHNR and CDR2 FQNEAQ (reference sequence). With V trimmed by 7 bases and J by 1 base, 10 bases remained unmatched. The CDR3 spells CASMGNRDRVNTGELFF. The CDR3 DNA reads as TGTGCCAGCATGGGAAACCGGGACAGGGTGAACACCGGGGAGCTGTTTTTT.

The V gene is TRBV18, the J gene TRBJ2-5; 9 nucleotides align to TRBD1. The CDR3 consists of 14 residues. V was pared by 5 bases and J by 5 bases, with 6 bases of the junction left unmatched. Per germline, CDR1 KGHSH and CDR2 LQKENI. In DNA form, the CDR3 reads TGTGCCAGCTCATCGGGACAGGGCTACGAGACCCAGTACTTC. It codes for CASSSGQGYETQYF.